This T cell receptor (beta chain) was identified in a study of blood T cell repertoires in COVID-19. Study summary: The study drew acute and convalescent COVID-19 samples from the United States, Italy and Spain. The analysed material was cDNA or gDNA that came from T cells, B-cell-depleted T cells, or PBMCs.

Original handling: It was from reference gene primer amplification that nucleated cell counts were estimated. Clones were read by immunoSEQ multiplex PCR, and TCRdb kept only the in-frame ones, dropping some. The D gene and trimming were derived from the DNA, and the V and J assignments and clone size from that table. The sample lists some 120,000 clones, approximately 80% occurring once. The sequenced sample was peripheral blood. This clonotype was obtained from a woman aged 70 to 79 with acute or convalescent COVID-19.

The CDR3 nucleotides read TGTGCCAGCAGTTTACCCCTCGGGACTAGCGGGGCCACAGATACGCAGTATTTT. Protein product: CASSLPLGTSGATDTQYF. The chain combines TRBV28 with TRBJ2-3, with TRBD2 matching over 13 bases. This CDR3 has 18 amino acids. With 2 bases clipped from V and 2 bases from J, the junction kept 7 bases outside the gene matches. Germline V CDR1 and CDR2: MDHEN, SYDVKM.